This T cell receptor (beta chain) was captured in a study of cytomegalovirus exposure and HLA in healthy donors. This CDR3 spans 15 amino acids. V shed 5 bases and J shed 2 bases, with 16 bases lying between them. Germline values: CDR1 MDHEN, CDR2 SYDVKM. A multiplex PCR was run with 60 Vbeta primers and 13 Jbeta primers. TCRdb's copy holds only in-frame clones and misses some; the assay was immunoSEQ multiplex PCR. The data contain under 200,000 clones, roughly 82% of them singletons. The sequence was obtained from a woman aged 45-60 years in good health and CMV-seropositive. The gene calls are TRBV28 and TRBJ2-7; D is possibly TRBD1 (5 bases). Material: PBMCs. This CDR3 reads CASSDTGKITYEQYF. DNA of the CDR3: TGTGCCAGCAGTGACACAGGAAAAATCACCTACGAGCAGTACTTC.